These 30 T cell receptor beta chains came from one sample sequenced in a study of OX40 agonist ivuxolimab in advanced cancers. This table comes from immunoSEQ multiplex PCR, and its TCRdb copy is limited to in-frame clones, with some not included. The table shows 90,000 to 120,000 clones, with approximately 90% occurring only once. Sample: CD4+ or CD8+ T cells sorted from blood, taken in a trial of the OX40 agonist ivuxolimab. The receptors here all came from an adult with an advanced solid tumor such as melanoma, head and neck, liver or kidney cancer.

This chain joins TRBV4-3 and TRBJ1-3, with D tentatively TRBD1 (5 bases). CDR3 length: 15 residues. V was cut by 0 bases and J by 2 bases, with 8 bases left in between. Per germline, CDR1 LGHNA and CDR2 YSLEER. The CDR3 nucleotides read TGCGCCAGCAGCCAAGATCTGGGGCCTGGAAACACCATATATTTT. As protein: CASSQDLGPGNTIYF.

The J gene is TRBJ2-3, the V gene TRBV6-5; D remains unclear. The germline V gene has CDR1 MNHEY and CDR2 SVGAGI. This CDR3 is 13 amino acids long. The ends were cut back, 7 bases at V and 2 bases at J, with 10 bases in the middle. The CDR3 sequence: CASTFSPTDTQYF. The CDR3, as DNA: TGTGCCAGCACCTTCTCCCCCACAGATACGCAGTATTTT.

This chain joins TRBV4-2 and TRBJ2-7, with D unresolved. V lost 2 bases and J lost 0, with 5 bases in between. The CDR3 has 13 residues. The germline CDR1 and CDR2 sequences are LGHNA and YNFKEQ. Here the CDR3 reads CASSQISSYEQYF. For the CDR3, the DNA is TGTGCCAGCAGCCAAATATCCTCCTACGAGCAGTACTTC.

This clone was picked up one time. This sequence joins TRBV7-9 and TRBJ2-7; 8 bases map to TRBD1. The CDR3 spans 15 residues. V dropped 5 bases and J dropped 3; count of bases not matched to a gene: 9. CDR1 is SEHNR, CDR2 FQNEAQ, per germline (reference sequence). Here the CDR3 DNA reads TGTGCCAGCAGCCGCCCGGGACAGGATCTCTACGAGCAGTACTTC. Amino acids: CASSRPGQDLYEQYF. The whole variable domain, remainder taken from reference TRBV7-9 and TRBJ2-7, is DTGVSQNPRHKITKRGQNVTFRCDPISEHNRLYWYRQTLGQGPEFLTYFQNEAQLEKSRLLSDRFSAERPKGSFSTLEIQRTEQGDSAMYLCASSRPGQDLYEQYFGPGTRLTVT.

The J gene is TRBJ2-1, the V gene TRBV6-1; the D gene is possibly TRBD1 (6 bases). V lost 0 bases and J lost 3, with 24 bases in between. The CDR3 has 20 amino acids. CDR1 is MNHNS, CDR2 SASEGT, per germline. CDR3 nucleotides: TGTGCCAGCAGTGAAGCGTTAGTAGACATTGGGACACCTCACTACAATGAGCAGTTCTTC. It translates to CASSEALVDIGTPHYNEQFF.

The chain's CDR3 is CASSPGLAGSFGETQYF. CDR3 DNA sequence: TGTGCCAGTAGTCCAGGACTAGCGGGTTCTTTCGGTGAGACCCAGTACTTC. This sequence joins TRBV19 and TRBJ2-5, with 11 bases identical to TRBD2. The germline gives CDR1 LNHDA, CDR2 SQIVND (reference sequence). The V gene end was trimmed by 5 bases and the J gene end by 5 bases; junction bases not matched to a gene: 13. This CDR3 comprises 17 residues.

The rearrangement links TRBV6-4 to TRBJ2-3; D is possibly TRBD2 (5 bases). CDR1 MRHNA and CDR2 SNTAGT come from the germline V gene. CDR3 length equals 14 residues. The V end lost 4 bases, the J end lost 2 bases, and 10 bases lay between the germline ends. The CDR3 loop reads CASSATLDTDTQYF. The DNA for the CDR3 is TGTGCCAGCAGTGCGACACTAGACACAGATACGCAGTATTTT.

This chain uses TRBV2 with TRBJ1-2; D uncertain. V lost 0 bases and J 8 bases, leaving 16 bases between the germline ends. Germline loops: CDR1 SNHLY, CDR2 FYNNEI. This CDR3 spans 15 amino acids. CDR3 coding DNA: TGTGCCAGCAGTGAAGCTAGTGGAGGAGGCTGGGGCTACACCTTC. Residues: CASSEASGGGWGYTF.

The chain uses TRBV2 and TRBJ2-5, with a tentative D call TRBD2 (6 bases). CDR3 length: 12 amino acids. Germline V lookup: CDR1 SNHLY, CDR2 FYNNEI. The V end was cut by 7 bases, the J end by 3 bases, with 9 bases between. CDR3 region: CASKTGEETQYF. The DNA for the CDR3 is TGTGCCAGCAAGACGGGAGAAGAGACCCAGTACTTC.

The chain combines TRBV6-5 with TRBJ2-2; no definite D call. V was shortened by 7 bases and J by 5 bases, with 11 bases between the two germline ends. The length of the CDR3 is 13 residues. CDR1 is MNHEY, CDR2 SVGAGI, per germline. CDR3 sequence reads: CASTPLGTGELFF. The CDR3 nucleotides read TGTGCCAGCACCCCGCTCGGGACCGGGGAGCTGTTTTTT.

The chain carries TRBV9 and TRBJ1-4, with 7 bases that match TRBD1. The CDR3 sequence is 16 residues long. CDR1 and CDR2 (germline): SGDLS, YYNGEE. J lost 0 bases, V lost 0 bases, and 2 bases had no gene match. The CDR3 nucleotides read TGTGCCAGCAGCGTAGCAGGGGGTGCAACTAATGAAAAACTGTTTTTT. Translated: CASSVAGGATNEKLFF.

The rearrangement links TRBV5-1 to TRBJ2-1, with 10 positions matching TRBD2. Germline CDR1 and CDR2: SGHRS and YFSETQ. V gave up 3 bases and J gave up 3 bases; unmatched junction bases: 3. The CDR3 is 15 amino acids. CDR3 loop: CASSSGTSDYNEQFF. CDR3 bases: TGCGCCAGCAGCTCCGGGACTAGCGACTACAATGAGCAGTTCTTC.

The chain recombines TRBV5-1 with TRBJ1-3; D might be TRBD1 (5 bases). From germline, CDR1 is SGHRS and CDR2 YFSETQ. Trimming cost V 0 bases and J 8 bases, with 18 bases left between them. This CDR3 has 16 amino acids. The CDR3 spells CASSLALSPKGDTIYF. The CDR3 region has the DNA TGCGCCAGCAGCTTGGCCCTCAGCCCCAAAGGGGACACCATATATTTT.

The CDR3, as DNA: TGTGCCAGCAGCCGTGACAGGGAGGGATCTGAAAAACTGTTTTTT. It encodes CASSRDREGSEKLFF. This chain uses TRBV11-2 with TRBJ1-4; 7 bases are shared with TRBD1. Trimming cost V 5 bases and J 7 bases; bases outside gene matches: 10. This CDR3 has 15 amino acids. CDR1 is SGHAT, CDR2 FQNNGV, per germline.

V usage is TRBV7-2 and J usage is TRBJ2-5; TRBD1 is a possible D gene (5 bases). Near its end, the DNA agrees better with TRBJ2-7, so the J call may be wrong. This CDR3 spans 14 amino acids. In germline, CDR1 is SGHTA, CDR2 FQGNSA. The CDR3 loop reads CASSLGTHSYEQYF. CDR3 DNA: TGTGCCAGCAGCTTAGGGACACACTCCTACGAGCAGTACTTC.

The rearrangement links TRBV7-3 to TRBJ2-1; 8 bases align to TRBD2. Looked up from germline, CDR1 is SGHTA and CDR2 is FQGTGA. The CDR3 totals 15 residues. Trimming took 5 bases from V and 9 from J; bases not matched to a gene: 12. The DNA of the CDR3 is TGTGCCAGCAGCCAGGGACTAGTATCTTGGGGTGAGCAGTTCTTC. This translates into CASSQGLVSWGEQFF.

The V gene is TRBV19, the J gene TRBJ2-7; a weak D match, TRBD2 (6 bases). This CDR3 comprises 14 residues. The germline V gene has CDR1 LNHDA and CDR2 SQIVND (reference sequence). V was pared by 3 bases and J by 7 bases, with 16 bases between. The CDR3 DNA reads as TGTGCCAGTAGTATCCGCGGGACGACGGAGGAGCAGTACTTC. It yields the protein CASSIRGTTEEQYF.

V usage is TRBV6-5 and J usage is TRBJ2-5, with D tentatively TRBD2 (6 bases). Germline V CDR1 and CDR2: MNHEY, SVGAGI. Trimming cost V 2 bases and J 2 bases, with 9 bases left between them. This CDR3 has 14 residues. CDR3 coding DNA: TGTGCCAGCAGTTACGCGGGGCCTCAAGAGACCCAGTACTTC. Its translation is CASSYAGPQETQYF.

The chain has TRBV27 and TRBJ2-5; no clear D gene. CDR3 length: 12 residues. Trimming removed 9 bases at V and 0 bases at J, with 8 bases between. CDR1 MNHEY and CDR2 SMNVEV come from the germline V gene (reference sequence). The CDR3 loop reads CASKANQETQYF. CDR3 in DNA: TGTGCCAGTAAAGCGAACCAAGAGACCCAGTACTTC.

V is TRBV5-1 and J is TRBJ2-7; TRBD1 is a possible D gene (5 bases). The germline V gene encodes CDR1 SGHRS and CDR2 YFSETQ. V was shortened by 0 bases and J by 5 bases, with 9 bases between the two germline ends. The CDR3 runs to 13 residues. CDR3 coding DNA: TGCGCCAGCAGCTTGGTAGGCAGGGACGAGCAGTACTTC. Translation gives CASSLVGRDEQYF.

This chain connects TRBV18 to TRBJ2-5; D unresolved. The germline V and J ends were trimmed by 6 bases and 2 bases, with 10 bases remaining between them. The CDR3 is 13 amino acids. Germline-derived CDR1 and CDR2 are KGHSH and LQKENI. The CDR3 DNA follows: TGTGCCAGCTCTCCCGGACCACAAGAGACCCAGTACTTC. Amino acid sequence: CASSPGPQETQYF.

The V and J genes are TRBV11-2 and TRBJ1-4; maybe TRBD1 (6 bases). The CDR3 runs to 19 residues. Trimming took off 4 bases at V and 0 bases at J, with 21 bases between the two ends. CDR1 and CDR2 (germline): SGHAT, FQNNGV. CDR3 protein: CASSSGGPDHSATNEKLFF. The CDR3 DNA sequence: TGTGCCAGCAGCTCTGGGGGGCCAGACCATTCTGCAACTAATGAAAAACTGTTTTTT.

The genes are TRBV5-6 and TRBJ2-7; D gene ambiguous. The CDR3 length is 13 residues. V gave up 1 base and J gave up 3 bases, with 8 bases separating them. Looked up from germline, CDR1 is SGHDT and CDR2 is YYEEEE. The CDR3 DNA follows: TGTGCCAGCAGCTTGAAGTTAAACTACGAGCAGTACTTC. This gives the protein CASSLKLNYEQYF.

The chain couples TRBV7-6 to TRBJ2-7; tentative D call: TRBD1 (6 bases). CDR1 is SGHVS, CDR2 FNYEAQ, per germline. The CDR3 has 14 amino acids. Trimming took 1 base from V and 2 from J, leaving 9 bases between them. The CDR3 loop is CASSLEGTPYEQYF. The DNA for the CDR3 is TGTGCCAGCAGCTTAGAGGGGACACCCTACGAGCAGTACTTC.

In nucleotides, the CDR3 is TGTGCCAGTAACACCGGCATGAACACTGAAGCTTTCTTT. This codes for CASNTGMNTEAFF. This rearrangement joins TRBV5-6 to TRBJ1-1; D is unresolved. The CDR3 spans 13 residues. V lost 8 bases and J lost 0, with 11 bases in between. Germline-derived CDR1 and CDR2 are SGHDT and YYEEEE.

This clone has just one count. The J gene is TRBJ2-5, the V gene TRBV5-1, with 9 bases matching TRBD1. With V trimmed by 4 bases and J by 5 bases, 9 bases remained unmatched. CDR1 and CDR2 from the germline V gene are SGHRS and YFSETQ. The CDR3 is 15 residues long. In DNA form, the CDR3 reads TGCGCCAGCAGCAGTACCACAGGGGGCACGGAGACCCAGTACTTC. It encodes CASSSTTGGTETQYF. Variable domain in full (rest from reference TRBV5-1 and TRBJ2-5): KAGVTQTPRYLIKTRGQQVTLSCSPISGHRSVSWYQQTPGQGLQFLFEYFSETQRNKGNFPGRFSGRQFSNSRSEMNVSTLELGDSALYLCASSSTTGGTETQYFGPGTRLLVL.

The CDR3 here is CASSALGTGGYNSPLHF. As DNA, the CDR3 is TGTGCCAGCAGTGCACTCGGGACAGGGGGCTATAATTCACCCCTCCACTTT. The J gene is TRBJ1-6, the V gene TRBV28; 11 bases match TRBD1. The CDR3 spans 17 residues. Germline V gene sequence: CDR1 MDHEN, CDR2 SYDVKM. The V gene end was trimmed by 5 bases and the J gene end by 3 bases; junction bases not matched to a gene: 6. The full variable domain, in which reference TRBV28 and TRBJ1-6 provide the parts outside the CDR3, is DVKVTQSSRYLVKRTGEKVFLECVQDMDHENMFWYRQDPGLGLRLIYFSYDVKMKEKGDIPEGYSVSREKKERFSLILESASTNQTSMYLCASSALGTGGYNSPLHFGNGTRLTVT.

The chain combines TRBV7-2 with TRBJ1-3; D is possibly TRBD1 (5 bases). The CDR3 covers 15 residues. Germline CDR1 and CDR2: SGHTA and FQGNSA. V lost 2 bases and J 1 base, leaving 9 bases between the germline ends. The CDR3 DNA reads as TGTGCCAGCAGCTTACGGGGCCCGTCTGGAAACACCATATATTTT. Translating it yields CASSLRGPSGNTIYF.

The table lists this clone with a count of one. The V call is TRBV11-2, the J call TRBJ2-3, with D unresolved. This CDR3 comprises 12 residues. Germline loops: CDR1 SGHAT, CDR2 FQNNGV. V shed 5 bases and J shed 1 base, with 4 bases lying between them. This CDR3 is CASSRRTDTQYF. The CDR3 nucleotides are TGTGCCAGCAGCCGACGCACAGATACGCAGTATTTT.

This sequence joins TRBV5-6 and TRBJ1-2; 8 positions match TRBD1. From germline, CDR1 is SGHDT and CDR2 YYEEEE. This CDR3 region has 13 residues. V gave up 2 bases and J gave up 4 bases; unmatched junction bases: 1. The CDR3 DNA reads TGTGCCAGCAGCTTACAGGGGGGCTATGGCTACACCTTC. Its translation is CASSLQGGYGYTF.